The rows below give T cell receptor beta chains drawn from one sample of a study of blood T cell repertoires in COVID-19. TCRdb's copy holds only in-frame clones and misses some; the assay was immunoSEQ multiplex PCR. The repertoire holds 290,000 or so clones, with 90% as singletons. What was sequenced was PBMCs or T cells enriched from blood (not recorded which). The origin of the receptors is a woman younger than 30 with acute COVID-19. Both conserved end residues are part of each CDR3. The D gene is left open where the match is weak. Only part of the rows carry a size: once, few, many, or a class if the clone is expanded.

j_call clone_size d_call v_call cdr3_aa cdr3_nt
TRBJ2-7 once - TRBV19 CASRRQGLFEDEQYF TGTGCCAGTAGGAGGCAGGGGCTCTTTGAGGACGAGCAGTACTTC
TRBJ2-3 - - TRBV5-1 CASSFLVQGTTDTQYF TGCGCCAGCAGCTTTCTGGTTCAGGGAACGACAGATACGCAGTATTTT
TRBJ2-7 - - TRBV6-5 CASSYSGKQISEQYF TGTGCCAGCAGTTACTCTGGCAAACAGATCTCCGAGCAGTACTTC
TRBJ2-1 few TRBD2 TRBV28 CASSFASGSFDEQFF TGTGCCAGCAGTTTTGCTAGCGGGAGTTTTGATGAGCAGTTCTTC
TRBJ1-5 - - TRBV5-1 CASSLTGEGQPQHF TGCGCCAGCAGCCTAACTGGGGAGGGCCAGCCCCAGCATTTT
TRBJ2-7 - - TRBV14 CASSQRAGVSYEQYF TGTGCCAGCAGCCAAAGGGCAGGGGTATCCTACGAGCAGTACTTC
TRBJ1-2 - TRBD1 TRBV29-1 CSVQDRGLYGYTF TGCAGCGTACAGGACAGGGGCCTGTATGGCTACACCTTC
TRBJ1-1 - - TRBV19 CASSTEHSWNTEAFF TGTGCCAGTAGTACCGAACATTCTTGGAACACTGAAGCTTTCTTT
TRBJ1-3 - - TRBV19 CASSISIGGVSGNTIYF TGTGCCAGTAGTATATCAATCGGAGGGGTTTCTGGAAACACCATATATTTT
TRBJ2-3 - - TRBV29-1 CSVETAGIGTQYF TGCAGCGTTGAAACGGCGGGTATAGGTACGCAGTATTTT
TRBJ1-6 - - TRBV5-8 CASSAPGGLNSPLHF TGTGCCAGCAGCGCTCCCGGAGGGCTCAATTCACCCCTCCACTTT
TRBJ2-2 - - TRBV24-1 CATSAVREVGGPNTGELFF TGTGCCACCAGTGCTGTCAGGGAGGTCGGAGGACCGAACACCGGGGAGCTGTTTTTT